The 21 T cell receptor beta chains in this list originate from one sample, sequenced in a study of cytomegalovirus exposure and HLA in healthy donors. PCR used 60 Vbeta primers and 13 Jbeta primers. The method was immunoSEQ multiplex PCR; TCRdb's version includes in-frame clones alone and lacks a portion of them. The sample lists 100,000 to 150,000 clones, about three quarters seen once, with 3.4% in the top ten. The sequenced sample consisted of PBMCs. Source of these receptors: a man younger than 40 in good health and CMV-seronegative.

The chain uses TRBV9 and TRBJ1-4; TRBD1 matches 8 bases. V dropped 4 bases and J dropped 8; count of bases not matched to a gene: 10. CDR1 and CDR2 from the germline V gene are SGDLS and YYNGEE. CDR3 size: 15 residues. The CDR3 region has the DNA TGTGCCAGCAGCACCTCAGGGGGCGCTAGGGAAAAACTGTTTTTT. This translates into CASSTSGGAREKLFF.

This clone was observed a single time. The chain is built from TRBV6-1 and TRBJ1-2; the D gene is possibly TRBD1 (6 bases). Germline loops: CDR1 MNHNS, CDR2 SASEGT. The germline V and J ends were trimmed by 3 bases and 4 bases, with 12 bases remaining between them. The CDR3 has 14 amino acids. CDR3 sequence: CASSDPGESYGYTF. The CDR3, as DNA: TGTGCCAGCAGTGATCCAGGGGAGTCCTATGGCTACACCTTC.

This chain connects TRBV9 to TRBJ1-2; 10 nucleotides line up with TRBD1. The junction had 6 bases not matched to a gene; V was cut back by 3 bases and J by 4 bases. CDR3 length: 15 amino acids. Germline-derived CDR1 and CDR2 are SGDLS and YYNGEE. The DNA of the CDR3 is TGTGCCAGCAGCGCCGGACAGGGGGGCGTCTATGGCTACACCTTC. This translates into CASSAGQGGVYGYTF.

The CDR3 region has the DNA TGTGCCAGCAGTTTACCAGGGATGATAGCCAAAAACATTCAGTACTTC. Protein product: CASSLPGMIAKNIQYF. The rearrangement links TRBV28 to TRBJ2-4; D might be TRBD1 (5 bases). V dropped 2 bases and J dropped 0 bases, with 11 bases sitting between them. CDR3 length: 16 amino acids. Germline assignment: CDR1 MDHEN and CDR2 SYDVKM.

The chain links TRBV5-4 to TRBJ2-1, with 11 bases that match TRBD2. The CDR3 runs to 18 residues. Per germline, CDR1 SGHNT and CDR2 YYREEE (reference sequence). Unmatched junction bases numbered 8, after V lost 0 bases and J lost 3 bases. CDR3 bases: TGTGCCAGCAGCTTGGGGCTAGCGGGGGGATCAGTCTACAATGAGCAGTTCTTC. It yields the protein CASSLGLAGGSVYNEQFF. Using reference TRBV5-4 and TRBJ2-1 for the parts outside the CDR3, the full variable domain is ETGVTQSPTHLIKTRGQQVTLRCSSQSGHNTVSWYQQALGQGPQFIFQYYREEENGRGNFPPRFSGLQFPNYSSELNVNALELDDSALYLCASSLGLAGGSVYNEQFFGPGTRLTVL.

V is TRBV30 and J is TRBJ1-1; 8 bases align to TRBD1. Germline V gene data show CDR1 as GTSNPN and CDR2 as SVGIG (reference sequence). V shed 2 bases and J 1 base; nucleotides not matched to a gene: 3. The CDR3 covers 14 residues. In nucleotides, the CDR3 is TGTGCCTGGAGTTCCGGACAGGGGAACACTGAAGCTTTCTTT. Translating it yields CAWSSGQGNTEAFF.

The CDR3 coding sequence is TGCACCAGCAGCCAATCCCTAAGTAACGAGCAGTACTTC. This sequence encodes CTSSQSLSNEQYF. The V call is TRBV1, the J call TRBJ2-7; no DNA check was done on the table's D call, TRBD2. TRBV1 is a recognized pseudogene. The CDR3 sequence is 13 residues long.

V gene TRBV19 combines with J gene TRBJ2-7; D might be TRBD1 (5 bases). Trimming took off 5 bases at V and 1 base at J, with 15 bases between the two ends. Germline values: CDR1 LNHDA, CDR2 SQIVND (reference sequence). This CDR3 has 15 amino acids. The CDR3 DNA follows: TGTGCCAGTAGTGACGGACAACGTAAATCCTACGAGCAGTACTTC. Protein: CASSDGQRKSYEQYF.

CDR3 nucleotides: TGTGCCAGCAGCATCGACAGCCCACCAACCTACGAGCAGTACTTC. Residues: CASSIDSPPTYEQYF. The chain employs TRBV7-6 and TRBJ2-7; tentative D call: TRBD1 (5 bases). The germline V gene has CDR1 SGHVS and CDR2 FNYEAQ. This CDR3 is built from 15 residues. With 5 bases removed from V and 2 bases from J, the gap between germline ends came to 16 bases.

The count of this clone is one. The chain joins TRBV28 to TRBJ1-1; no reliable D call. Trimming cost V 2 bases and J 6 bases, with 10 bases left between them. Germline V gives CDR1 MDHEN, CDR2 SYDVKM. The CDR3 loop spans 13 amino acids. The CDR3 loop is CASSLRGNAEAFF. The CDR3 DNA reads as TGTGCCAGCAGTTTACGGGGAAACGCTGAAGCTTTCTTT.

The chain combines TRBV28 with TRBJ1-1; no clear D. V dropped 1 base and J dropped 7 bases, with 10 bases sitting between them. The CDR3 totals 13 residues. CDR1 is MDHEN and CDR2 is SYDVKM in the germline V gene. The CDR3 region is CASSLFTRGEAFF. In DNA, the CDR3 is TGTGCCAGCAGTTTATTTACTCGGGGTGAAGCTTTCTTT.

CDR3 loop: CASSLKREGEQYF. The DNA for the CDR3 is TGTGCCAGCAGCTTAAAGCGGGAAGGCGAGCAGTACTTC. The chain links TRBV7-7 to TRBJ2-7; TRBD2 aligns across 7 bases. The CDR3 extends over 13 amino acids. Germline CDR1 SSHAT, CDR2 FNYEAQ (reference sequence). V lost 2 bases to trimming and J lost 6 bases; unmatched junction nucleotides: 4.

The chain links TRBV19 to TRBJ2-7; 9 nucleotides match TRBD1. The CDR3 has 15 amino acids. With V trimmed by 5 bases and J by 5 bases, 10 bases remained unmatched. CDR1 is LNHDA and CDR2 is SQIVND in the germline V gene (reference sequence). The CDR3 loop reads CASSSTSGTGNEQYF. CDR3 sequence (DNA): TGTGCCAGTAGTTCTACCTCCGGGACAGGGAACGAGCAGTACTTC.

This chain uses TRBV30 with TRBJ2-7; perhaps TRBD2 as D (6 bases). Germline V gene sequence: CDR1 GTSNPN, CDR2 SVGIG (reference sequence). The CDR3 covers 15 residues. Trimming took 0 bases from V and 3 from J, leaving 15 bases between them. Here the CDR3 reads CAWSVKVGGFYEQYF. The DNA of the CDR3 is TGTGCCTGGAGTGTAAAGGTCGGGGGATTCTACGAGCAGTACTTC.

The V gene is TRBV28, the J gene TRBJ1-5; D possibly corresponds to TRBD1 (5 bases). CDR1 and CDR2 (germline): MDHEN, SYDVKM. The CDR3 runs 14 residues. V lost 6 bases, J lost 6 bases, and 15 bases lay in between. This CDR3 reads CASRYRQGGQPQHF. DNA of the CDR3: TGTGCCAGCAGATACCGTCAGGGAGGTCAGCCCCAGCATTTT.

This clone was observed once. The chain couples TRBV7-2 to TRBJ2-7; 7 nucleotides align to TRBD2. Looked up from germline, CDR1 is SGHTA and CDR2 is FQGNSA. Trimming at V came to 5 bases and at J to 4 bases, leaving 8 bases not matched to a gene. This CDR3 comprises 14 residues. CDR3 amino acids: CASSQFRGGYEQYF. In DNA form, the CDR3 reads TGTGCCAGCAGCCAATTTCGGGGAGGGTACGAGCAGTACTTC.

This sequence joins TRBV2 and TRBJ2-7; 9 positions agree with TRBD2. This CDR3 contains 13 residues. With V trimmed by 0 bases and J by 6 bases, 0 bases remained unmatched. Germline V gene lookup returns CDR1 SNHLY and CDR2 FYNNEI. CDR3 loop: CASSEARGGEQYF. The CDR3 region has the DNA TGTGCCAGCAGTGAAGCGCGGGGGGGCGAGCAGTACTTC.

The chain recombines TRBV7-9 with TRBJ2-5; D may be TRBD1 (8 bases). The CDR3 is made up of 14 amino acids. V was pared by 7 bases and J by 4 bases, with 16 bases between. The germline V gene has CDR1 SEHNR and CDR2 FQNEAQ (reference sequence). The DNA of the CDR3 is TGTGCCAGCACCAAGGGGGGGACAGGAGAGACCCAGTACTTC. It yields the protein CASTKGGTGETQYF.

The chain couples TRBV7-2 to TRBJ2-7, with 7 bases aligning to TRBD1. The germline V gene has CDR1 SGHTA and CDR2 FQGNSA. The CDR3 covers 14 residues. V lost 2 bases and J lost 3; bases outside the gene matches: 4. This CDR3 reads CASSLLGTDYEQYF. Here the CDR3 DNA reads TGTGCCAGCAGCTTACTGGGGACAGACTACGAGCAGTACTTC.

The chain uses TRBV27 and TRBJ1-1; D might be TRBD1 (6 bases). V lost 1 base and J 0 bases, leaving 15 bases between the germline ends. The CDR3 is 17 amino acids. Per germline, CDR1 MNHEY and CDR2 SMNVEV (reference sequence). CDR3 protein: CASSLYPTGSMNTEAFF. CDR3 DNA: TGTGCCAGCAGTTTATACCCGACAGGATCCATGAACACTGAAGCTTTCTTT.

This clone was detected once. The chain recombines TRBV9 with TRBJ2-1, with TRBD1 as a possible D gene (6 bases). CDR1 is SGDLS, CDR2 YYNGEE, per germline. The CDR3 spans 13 residues. With 5 bases removed from V and 4 bases from J, the gap between germline ends came to 10 bases. The DNA for the CDR3 is TGTGCCAGCAGTTTGGACAGATACAATGAGCAGTTCTTC. Its protein is CASSLDRYNEQFF.